A single sample is the source of the 14 T cell receptor beta chains below, sequenced in a study of blood T cell repertoires in COVID-19. The repertoire was sequenced with immunoSEQ multiplex PCR; TCRdb's copy has only in-frame clones and lacks some. The repertoire includes approximately 200,000 clones, 85% of them detected once, and 18% sits in the top ten. Material for sequencing was PBMCs or T cells enriched from blood (not recorded which). Receptors originate from a man in his forties who had recovered from COVID-19.

The J gene is TRBJ1-2, the V gene TRBV7-9, with D possibly matching TRBD1 (5 bases). V lost 1 base, J lost 2 bases, and 14 bases lay in between. CDR3 size: 16 residues. The germline V gene encodes CDR1 SEHNR and CDR2 FQNEAQ (reference sequence). The CDR3 DNA sequence: TGTGCCAGCAGCTTAGAGGTCCAGGGTACCAACTATGGCTACACCTTC. Residues: CASSLEVQGTNYGYTF.

The rearrangement uses TRBV21-1 and TRBJ2-5; the D segment call TRBD2 is taken from the table without a DNA check. TRBV21-1 is marked as a pseudogene. The CDR3 covers 16 residues. The CDR3 region has the DNA TGTGCCAGCAGCATCCGGGACTCTCCGACCCAAGAGACCCAGTACTTC. Translating gives CASSIRDSPTQETQYF.

The chain carries TRBV19 and TRBJ1-5, with D possibly being TRBD1 (5 bases). CDR1 LNHDA and CDR2 SQIVND come from the germline V gene (reference sequence). V dropped 5 bases and J dropped 2 bases, with 10 bases sitting between them. This CDR3 is built from 14 residues. CDR3 DNA sequence: TGTGCCAGTAGTCCCGGGGGTGGCAATCAGCCCCAGCATTTT. Protein: CASSPGGGNQPQHF. The whole variable domain, remainder taken from reference TRBV19 and TRBJ1-5, is DGGITQSPKYLFRKEGQNVTLSCEQNLNHDAMYWYRQDPGQGLRLIYYSQIVNDFQKGDIAEGYSVSREKKESFPLTVTSAQKNPTAFYLCASSPGGGNQPQHFGDGTRLSIL.

V gene TRBV2 combines with J gene TRBJ2-4; 8 bases align to TRBD2. V trimming: 0 bases; J trimming: 7 bases; junction bases outside the gene matches: 8. The CDR3 runs 16 residues. CDR1 is SNHLY and CDR2 is FYNNEI in the germline V gene. CDR3 DNA sequence: TGTGCCAGCAGTGAAGCGCTGGCGGGAGGCGGGAACATTCAGTACTTC. This translates into CASSEALAGGGNIQYF.

This clone has only one observation. V and J are TRBV25-1 and TRBJ2-1; 9 nucleotides line up with TRBD2. From germline, CDR1 is MGHDK and CDR2 SYGVNS. V lost 1 base, J lost 1 base, and 2 bases stayed unmatched. This CDR3 is built from 16 residues. The CDR3 here is CASSELTSGSYNEQFF. In DNA form, the CDR3 reads TGTGCCAGCAGTGAATTAACTAGCGGGTCCTACAATGAGCAGTTCTTC.

The chain carries TRBV7-3 and TRBJ1-1, with D possibly matching TRBD1 (6 bases). This CDR3 has 15 residues. V was clipped by 1 base and J by 3 bases, with 12 bases between them. CDR1 is SGHTA, CDR2 FQGTGA, per germline. The CDR3 coding sequence is TGTGCCAGCAGCTTAAGGGGGCAGGGGCACACTGAAGCTTTCTTT. Translation gives CASSLRGQGHTEAFF. Using reference TRBV7-3 and TRBJ1-1 for the parts outside the CDR3, the full variable domain is GAGVSQTPSNKVTEKGKYVELRCDPISGHTALYWYRQSLGQGPEFLIYFQGTGAADDSGLPNDRFFAVRPEGSVSTLKIQRTERGDSAVYLCASSLRGQGHTEAFFGQGTRLTVV.

The V and J genes are TRBV18 and TRBJ1-1; TRBD1 matches 7 bases. Germline assignment: CDR1 KGHSH and CDR2 LQKENI. The CDR3 is 16 amino acids. V shed 4 bases, J shed 10 bases, and the junction held 18 bases outside the gene matches. CDR3 coding DNA: TGTGCCAGCTCACACGGGAAGCTTAAGGGGGCGCGGCGAGCTTTCTTT. The encoded protein is CASSHGKLKGARRAFF.

The CDR3 sequence is CASSETVLLDYGYTF. Here the CDR3 DNA reads TGTGCCAGCAGTGAAACGGTTCTCCTGGACTATGGCTACACCTTC. The genes are TRBV6-1 and TRBJ1-2; D gene ambiguous. The CDR3 totals 15 residues. The germline V gene has CDR1 MNHNS and CDR2 SASEGT. Trimming removed 2 bases at V and 3 bases at J, with 13 bases between.

This clone was picked up one time. V usage is TRBV6-5 and J usage is TRBJ2-7; 8 nucleotides agree with TRBD1. Trimming cost V 6 bases and J 0 bases; bases outside gene matches: 4. CDR3 length: 14 amino acids. Germline lookup yields CDR1 MNHEY and CDR2 SVGAGI. The CDR3 nucleotides read TGTGCCAGCAGAAGAGGGACAGGCTCCTACGAGCAGTACTTC. Protein sequence: CASRRGTGSYEQYF.

This clone was seen a few times. V usage is TRBV11-2 and J usage is TRBJ1-6; D gene unclear. V lost 3 bases to trimming and J lost 7 bases, with 4 bases between them. Germline V lookup: CDR1 SGHAT, CDR2 FQNNGV. The CDR3 is 12 residues long. The CDR3 loop is CASSLQNSPLHF. CDR3 nucleotides: TGTGCCAGCAGCTTGCAGAATTCACCCCTCCACTTT.

V usage is TRBV5-1 and J usage is TRBJ2-7; weak D call: TRBD1 (6 bases). The CDR3 has 14 amino acids. Between the trimmed V and J ends, which lost 0 bases and 2 bases, there was a span of 9 bases. Germline CDR1 SGHRS, CDR2 YFSETQ. CDR3 bases: TGCGCCAGCAGCTTGGCAGGACAGACCTACGAGCAGTACTTC. It codes for CASSLAGQTYEQYF.

This clone was observed once. V is TRBV20-1 and J is TRBJ1-4; 10 positions agree with TRBD1. This CDR3 contains 14 residues. Germline loops: CDR1 DFQATT, CDR2 SNEGSKA (reference sequence). V dropped 3 bases and J dropped 8; count of bases not matched to a gene: 6. The CDR3 bases are TGCAGTGCTAGTATGAGACAGGGGGCGGAAAAACTGTTTTTT. Translation: CSASMRQGAEKLFF.

The rearrangement uses TRBV6-2 or TRBV6-3 and TRBJ2-3; TRBD2 aligns across 7 bases. V shed 4 bases, J shed 0 bases, and the junction held 1 base outside the gene matches. From germline, CDR1 is MNHEY and CDR2 SVGEGT. This CDR3 contains 14 residues. Here the CDR3 DNA reads TGTGCCAGCAGTTCGGGGGGAAGCACAGATACGCAGTATTTT. Its translation is CASSSGGSTDTQYF.

The chain uses TRBV7-2 and TRBJ1-6, with a tentative D call TRBD1 (5 bases). Trimming left V 5 bases short and J 9 bases short, with 20 bases between. The CDR3 is made up of 16 amino acids. CDR1 SGHTA and CDR2 FQGNSA come from the germline V gene. This CDR3 reads CASSQREGLLGSPLHF. The CDR3, as DNA: TGTGCCAGCAGCCAAAGGGAGGGACTCTTGGGTTCACCCCTCCACTTT.